The 21 T cell receptor beta chains below come from one sample, sequenced in a study of shared clonotypes between healthy human individuals. The method was immunoSEQ multiplex PCR; TCRdb's version includes in-frame clones alone and lacks a portion of them. The sample records under 2,500,000 clones, approximately 94% being singletons. The sample taken for sequencing was naive CD4+ T cells sorted from blood. The subset denotes: CD45RA+ positively selected. The receptors come from a young man in good health.

This clone was picked up a small number of times. The chain uses TRBV28 and TRBJ1-2; D gene uncertain. Trimming stripped 2 bases from V and 7 bases from J, with 11 bases between. This CDR3 region has 13 residues. Germline values: CDR1 MDHEN, CDR2 SYDVKM. The CDR3 region is CASSLTRTPGYTF. The CDR3 DNA sequence: TGTGCCAGCAGTTTAACCCGGACGCCTGGCTACACCTTC.

Comment on this clone: The sample carries other DNA sequences with the same CDR3. This chain uses TRBV19 with TRBJ1-2, with D possibly being TRBD1 (6 bases). The germline gives CDR1 LNHDA, CDR2 SQIVND (reference sequence). Trimming left V 0 bases short and J 2 bases short, with 7 bases between. The CDR3 contains 14 residues. The CDR3 DNA follows: TGTGCCAGTAGTATAGATACAGGGAACTATGGCTACACCTTC. Translation: CASSIDTGNYGYTF.

J is TRBJ2-2 and V is TRBV5-4, with a weak D call TRBD1 (7 bases). The CDR3 sequence is 16 residues long. Germline V gives CDR1 SGHNT, CDR2 YYREEE (reference sequence). V lost 3 bases and J lost 5, with 17 bases in between. CDR3 sequence reads: CASSSGDRVGTGELFF. CDR3 sequence (DNA): TGTGCCAGCAGCTCGGGAGACAGGGTGGGGACCGGGGAGCTGTTTTTT. Full variable domain (outside the CDR3, taken from reference TRBV5-4 and TRBJ2-2): ETGVTQSPTHLIKTRGQQVTLRCSSQSGHNTVSWYQQALGQGPQFIFQYYREEENGRGNFPPRFSGLQFPNYSSELNVNALELDDSALYLCASSSGDRVGTGELFFGEGSRLTVL.

The chain joins TRBV7-2 to TRBJ2-7; 11 bases align to TRBD2. The germline CDR1 and CDR2 sequences are SGHTA and FQGNSA. The J segment lost 12 bases and the V segment lost 4 bases, leaving 11 bases of the junction unmatched. The CDR3 totals 14 residues. The CDR3 loop reads CASSSDRLAGTSYF. CDR3 nucleotide sequence: TGTGCCAGCAGCTCAGACCGACTAGCGGGAACGTCGTACTTC.

The gene calls are TRBV2 and TRBJ2-3; D uncertain. CDR1 is SNHLY, CDR2 FYNNEI, per germline. This CDR3 has 13 amino acids. The ends were cut back, 9 bases at V and 0 bases at J, with 10 bases in the middle. In nucleotides, the CDR3 is TGTGCCAGGGCCAGAAATAGCACAGATACGCAGTATTTT. Amino acid sequence: CARARNSTDTQYF.

The chain joins TRBV9 to TRBJ2-1; 9 nucleotides agree with TRBD2. CDR3 size: 18 residues. Trimming cost V 0 bases and J 2 bases; bases outside gene matches: 9. Germline assignment: CDR1 SGDLS and CDR2 YYNGEE. This chain's CDR3 is CASSVAAKAGGTYNEQFF. DNA for the CDR3: TGTGCCAGCAGCGTAGCAGCGAAGGCGGGAGGGACCTACAATGAGCAGTTCTTC.

V usage is TRBV28 and J usage is TRBJ1-2, with 7 bases lining up with TRBD1. CDR3 size: 13 residues. Germline loops: CDR1 MDHEN, CDR2 SYDVKM. The V and J ends lost 5 bases and 2 bases, in that order; junction bases with no gene match: 2. CDR3 DNA: TGTGCCAGCAGTCGGACAGGAAACTATGGCTACACCTTC. The encoded protein is CASSRTGNYGYTF.

The chain uses TRBV7-9 and TRBJ1-6; D not resolved. This CDR3 has 16 residues. Germline V CDR1 and CDR2: SEHNR, FQNEAQ (reference sequence). The V end lost 2 bases, the J end lost 0 bases, and 8 bases lay between the germline ends. CDR3 coding DNA: TGTGCCAGCAGCTTAATCCCGAGCTCCTATAATTCACCCCTCCACTTT. Translating gives CASSLIPSSYNSPLHF.

The chain carries TRBV7-9 and TRBJ2-2; the D call may be TRBD1 or TRBD2 (5 bases each). The V gene lost 8 bases and the J gene lost 0 bases, with 10 bases spanning the gap. Per the germline V gene, CDR1 is SEHNR and CDR2 is FQNEAQ (reference sequence). The CDR3 sequence is 14 residues long. The CDR3 region has the DNA TGTGCCAGCCGGGGACGGACGAACACCGGGGAGCTGTTTTTT. Its protein is CASRGRTNTGELFF.

The CDR3 DNA reads TGCGCCAGCAGCCCCGCTAGTGTCAGGCGAGGGGCCAACGTCCTGACTTTC. Translating gives CASSPASVRRGANVLTF. The chain uses TRBV4-1 and TRBJ2-6; the D is unclear. V was shortened by 4 bases and J by 4 bases, with 17 bases between the two germline ends. Per germline, CDR1 MGHRA and CDR2 YSYEKL. The CDR3 has 17 amino acids.

V usage is TRBV10-1 and J usage is TRBJ2-4; 8 bases fit TRBD1. The J segment lost 0 bases and the V segment lost 5 bases, leaving 6 bases of the junction unmatched. The CDR3 consists of 16 residues. Per the germline V gene, CDR1 is WNHNN and CDR2 is SYGVQD (reference sequence). CDR3 region: CASSSGTGLAKNIQYF. The CDR3 region has the DNA TGCGCCAGCAGTTCCGGGACAGGACTAGCCAAAAACATTCAGTACTTC.

For this clone: The sample holds other DNA sequences that translate to the same CDR3. The chain couples TRBV6-5 to TRBJ2-7; the match to TRBD2 covers 15 bases. Trimming at V came to 6 bases and at J to 6 bases, leaving 3 bases not matched to a gene. Germline CDR1 reads MNHEY; CDR2 reads SVGAGI. The CDR3 covers 14 residues. The CDR3 protein is CASRAGLAGGEQYF. Written as DNA, the CDR3 is TGTGCCAGCAGGGCGGGACTAGCGGGAGGCGAGCAGTACTTC.

The chain links TRBV25-1 to TRBJ2-7, with D tentatively TRBD1 (5 bases). The germline V gene encodes CDR1 MGHDK and CDR2 SYGVNS. V was clipped by 2 bases and J by 4 bases, with 15 bases between them. The CDR3 is 15 amino acids. The CDR3 coding sequence is TGTGCCAGCAGTGAAGGAAAGGCAGGGAAATACGAGCAGTACTTC. Protein product: CASSEGKAGKYEQYF.

The chain couples TRBV7-2 to TRBJ1-3, with D maybe TRBD1 (5 bases). The CDR3 is 15 residues long. Trimming removed 1 base at V and 2 bases at J, with 9 bases between. Germline V gene lookup returns CDR1 SGHTA and CDR2 FQGNSA. CDR3 sequence reads: CASSLGGHPGNTIYF. Written as DNA, the CDR3 is TGTGCCAGCAGCTTAGGTGGACACCCTGGAAACACCATATATTTT.

The rearrangement links TRBV6-5 to TRBJ1-2; no definite D call. CDR3 length: 13 residues. V lost 7 bases and J lost 0, with 9 bases in between. Per germline, CDR1 MNHEY and CDR2 SVGAGI. The CDR3: CASTVDANYGYTF. Here the CDR3 DNA reads TGTGCCAGCACCGTAGACGCTAACTATGGCTACACCTTC.

A single count supports this clone. The chain combines TRBV5-6 with TRBJ1-4, with TRBD1 matching over 8 bases. After removal of 9 bases from V and 0 bases from J, the junction contained 7 bases not matched to a gene. The CDR3 has 15 residues. Germline V gene data show CDR1 as SGHDT and CDR2 as YYEEEE. The CDR3 here is CATQGQGSTNEKLFF. CDR3 bases: TGTGCCACCCAAGGACAGGGCTCAACTAATGAAAAACTGTTTTTT.

The rearrangement links TRBV5-6 to TRBJ2-1; D is possibly TRBD2 (5 bases). Germline V gives CDR1 SGHDT, CDR2 YYEEEE. Between the trimmed V and J ends, which lost 1 base and 11 bases, there was a span of 10 bases. The CDR3 covers 12 residues. The CDR3 protein is CASSLIGSQQFF. The CDR3 DNA follows: TGTGCCAGCAGCTTGATTGGGAGTCAGCAGTTCTTC.

The V call is TRBV6-5, the J call TRBJ2-3; D possibly corresponds to TRBD2 (5 bases). Trimming removed 0 bases at V and 9 bases at J, with 19 bases between. Germline V gives CDR1 MNHEY, CDR2 SVGAGI. This CDR3 is 16 amino acids long. The CDR3 is CASSYSGLPSPITQYF. The CDR3 nucleotides are TGTGCCAGCAGTTACTCCGGACTTCCTTCCCCAATCACGCAGTATTTT.

A single count supports this clone. J is TRBJ1-1 and V is TRBV6-1, with 7 bases lining up with TRBD1. The CDR3 contains 17 residues. CDR1 MNHNS and CDR2 SASEGT come from the germline V gene. Trimming at V came to 4 bases and at J to 0 bases, leaving 11 bases not matched to a gene. This CDR3 reads CASSATSGQTLNTEAFF. CDR3 nucleotide sequence: TGTGCCAGCAGTGCGACATCGGGACAGACCTTGAACACTGAAGCTTTCTTT.

Turning to this clone: One junction end does not reproduce the germline sequence, and a read error may be involved. The chain links TRBV4-3 to TRBJ1-1; TRBD1 is a possible D gene (5 bases). This CDR3 has 15 amino acids. The V gene's germline CDR1 is LGHNA and CDR2 YSLEER. DNA for the CDR3: TGCGCCAGCAGCCTGGGCGGGGCCGTGAAAACTGAAGCTTTCTTT. This translates into CASSLGGAVKTEAFF.

The gene calls are TRBV5-1 and TRBJ1-2, with 10 bases fitting TRBD1. In germline, CDR1 is SGHRS, CDR2 YFSETQ. Trimming removed 6 bases from V and 4 bases from J; junction bases left unmatched: 6. This CDR3 spans 14 amino acids. The chain's CDR3 is CASNRRTGGYGYTF. CDR3 sequence (DNA): TGCGCCAGCAACCGAAGGACAGGGGGCTATGGCTACACCTTC.